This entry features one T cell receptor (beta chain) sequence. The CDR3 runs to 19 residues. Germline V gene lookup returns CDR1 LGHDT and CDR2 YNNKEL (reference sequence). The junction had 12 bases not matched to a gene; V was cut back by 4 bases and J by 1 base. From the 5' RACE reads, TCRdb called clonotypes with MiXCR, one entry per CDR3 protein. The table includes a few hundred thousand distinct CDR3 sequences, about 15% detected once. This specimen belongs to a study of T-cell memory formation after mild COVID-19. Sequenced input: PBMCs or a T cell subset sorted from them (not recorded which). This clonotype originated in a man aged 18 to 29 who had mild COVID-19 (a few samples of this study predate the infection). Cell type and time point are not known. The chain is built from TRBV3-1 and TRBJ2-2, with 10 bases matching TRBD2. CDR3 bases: TGTGCCAGCAGCCCCCGATTGGAGCGGGGGGGCTTGAACACCGGGGAGCTGTTTTTT. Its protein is CASSPRLERGGLNTGELFF. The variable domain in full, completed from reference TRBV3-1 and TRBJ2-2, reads DTAVSQTPKYLVTQMGNDKSIKCEQNLGHDTMYWYKQDSKKFLKIMFSYNNKELIINETVPNRFSPKSPDKAHLNLHINSLELGDSAVYFCASSPRLERGGLNTGELFFGEGSRLTVL.